This T cell receptor (beta chain) was profiled in a study of patients and donors after allogeneic stem cell transplantation. Using its own MiXCR run on the RT-PCR reads, TCRdb lists one record per CDR3 protein. The sample lists about 960,000 distinct CDR3 sequences, about a sixth occurring once. Trimming stripped 5 bases from V and 7 bases from J, with 20 bases between. Germline loops: CDR1 SEHNR, CDR2 FQNEAQ (reference sequence). The CDR3 totals 15 residues. The V call is TRBV7-9, the J call TRBJ1-1; possibly TRBD1 for D (5 bases). The specimen was blood, either unsorted or a sorted T cell fraction (not recorded which). The TCR sequence derives from a human donor who was either an allogeneic HSCT recipient or a stem cell or donor lymphocyte infusion donor (not recorded which). It is not recorded whose cells these are; they may come from a transplant donor. This chain's CDR3 is CASSPYRDGNHEAFF. CDR3 sequence (DNA): TGTGCCAGCAGCCCCTACCGGGACGGCAATCATGAAGCTTTCTTT.